This T cell receptor (beta chain) was captured in a study of blood T cell repertoires in COVID-19. Study overall: Acute and convalescent COVID-19 samples came from the United States, Italy and Spain. The cDNA or gDNA used as material had been derived from T cells, B-cell-depleted T cells, or PBMCs.

The CDR3 totals 13 residues. From germline, CDR1 is MNHEY and CDR2 SVGAGI. The V segment lost 4 bases and the J segment 4 bases; nucleotides outside the gene matches: 4. Authors' analysis steps: Nucleated cell number was recorded as an estimate derived from reference gene primer amplification. Here immunoSEQ multiplex PCR was the method, and the copy in TCRdb shows in-frame clones only, minus some. V, J and clone size reflect that table, while D and trimming were determined from the DNA. The sample lists more than 70,000 clones, about 88% occurring once. The sample comprised peripheral blood. This sequence was found in a human donor in a cohort sampled during active COVID-19. This chain joins TRBV6-5 and TRBJ2-7; 7 bases are shared with TRBD2. CDR3 nucleotides: TGTGCCAGCAGTTCGGACGGGGGGTACGAGCAGTACTTC. Its protein is CASSSDGGYEQYF.